The rows below give T cell receptor beta chains drawn from one sample of a study of T cells after yellow fever vaccination. Via MiXCR, TCRdb re-called the 5' RACE reads, giving one row per CDR3 protein. The table lists approximately 610,000 distinct CDR3 sequences, around a sixth of them singletons. Here the sequenced sample was PBMCs, taken around 5 days after the first yellow fever vaccination. Receptor source: a young man who received the YFV17D yellow fever vaccine. CDR3s include the opening cysteine and the closing phenylalanine or tryptophan. The order of the fields is J gene, D gene, clone size, V gene, CDR3 DNA, CDR3 protein. A D gene is named only where the DNA matches it firmly. Clone size appears in some rows only: once, few, many, or a class for an expanded clone.

J gene: TRBJ1-1; D gene: -; clone size: -; V gene: TRBV4-1; CDR3 DNA: TGCGCCAGCAGCCAAGATCGGAGGGGGATCAGGGACACTGAAGCTTTCTTT; CDR3 protein: CASSQDRRGIRDTEAFF
J gene: TRBJ2-1; D gene: TRBD1; clone size: -; V gene: TRBV5-5; CDR3 DNA: TGTGCCAGCAGCCCGGGGGGACAGGGAAGCAATGAGCAGTTCTTC; CDR3 protein: CASSPGGQGSNEQFF
J gene: TRBJ2-5; D gene: -; clone size: few; V gene: TRBV11-3; CDR3 DNA: TGTGCCAGCAGCTTACACAGCCAAGAGACCCAGTACTTC; CDR3 protein: CASSLHSQETQYF
J gene: TRBJ2-5; D gene: TRBD2; clone size: -; V gene: TRBV5-1; CDR3 DNA: TGCGCCAGCAGCTCTTACCCGACTAGCGGGGTTCATGAGACCCAGTACTTC; CDR3 protein: CASSSYPTSGVHETQYF
J gene: TRBJ2-2; D gene: TRBD2; clone size: once; V gene: TRBV5-1; CDR3 DNA: TGCGCCAGCAGCTTGGAGCGACGGCGACTAGCGTACACCGGGGAGCTGTTTTTT; CDR3 protein: CASSLERRRLAYTGELFF
J gene: TRBJ2-2; D gene: -; clone size: -; V gene: TRBV4-3; CDR3 DNA: TGCGCCAGCACCCGTAGCGCCGCGAACACCGGGGAGCTGTTTTTT; CDR3 protein: CASTRSAANTGELFF
J gene: TRBJ2-1; D gene: TRBD2; clone size: -; V gene: TRBV14; CDR3 DNA: TGTGCCAGCAGCCAAGATAGGCGGGGGTTGAGCAATGAGCAGTTCTTC; CDR3 protein: CASSQDRRGLSNEQFF
J gene: TRBJ1-6; D gene: -; clone size: -; V gene: TRBV4-1; CDR3 DNA: TGCGCCAGCAGCCAATCCCCTGCCAGGGGATATAATTCACCCCTCCACTTT; CDR3 protein: CASSQSPARGYNSPLHF
J gene: TRBJ2-5; D gene: -; clone size: -; V gene: TRBV4-1; CDR3 DNA: TGCGCCAGCAGCCAAGGGACTATTCCAGAGACCCAGTACTTC; CDR3 protein: CASSQGTIPETQYF
J gene: TRBJ2-1; D gene: -; clone size: few; V gene: TRBV24-1; CDR3 DNA: TGTGCCACCAGTGATTCGAGGATCAAGGGCAATGAGCAGTTCTTC; CDR3 protein: CATSDSRIKGNEQFF
J gene: TRBJ1-5; D gene: -; clone size: -; V gene: TRBV7-9; CDR3 DNA: TGTGCCAGCAATACAGGGAACAATCAGCCCCAGCATTTT; CDR3 protein: CASNTGNNQPQHF
J gene: TRBJ1-2; D gene: -; clone size: -; V gene: TRBV6-1; CDR3 DNA: TGTGCCAGCAGCCTACCCGGGGCTTATGGCTACACCTTC; CDR3 protein: CASSLPGAYGYTF
J gene: TRBJ2-7; D gene: TRBD1; clone size: few; V gene: TRBV5-5; CDR3 DNA: TGTGCCAGCAGCTGGGGGACAGGGAGTTACTACGAGCAGTACTTC; CDR3 protein: CASSWGTGSYYEQYF
J gene: TRBJ1-2; D gene: TRBD1; clone size: few; V gene: TRBV24-1; CDR3 DNA: TGTGCCACCAGTGATTGGGGACAGAGCGGGGGCTACACCTTC; CDR3 protein: CATSDWGQSGGYTF
J gene: TRBJ2-5; D gene: -; clone size: many; V gene: TRBV5-1; CDR3 DNA: TGTGCCAGCAGCTTAGTCTTCCAAGAGACCCAGTACTTC; CDR3 protein: CASSLVFQETQYF
J gene: TRBJ2-3; D gene: TRBD2; clone size: -; V gene: TRBV5-1; CDR3 DNA: TGCGCCAGCAACCTAGCGGGGGGCACAGATACGCAGTATTTT; CDR3 protein: CASNLAGGTDTQYF
J gene: TRBJ1-5; D gene: -; clone size: few; V gene: TRBV4-1; CDR3 DNA: TGCGCCAGCAGCCAAAGTAATAGCAATCAGCCCCAGCATTTT; CDR3 protein: CASSQSNSNQPQHF
J gene: TRBJ1-4; D gene: -; clone size: few; V gene: TRBV5-1; CDR3 DNA: TGCGCCAGCGGCACAGGGTTACAAAATGAAAAACTGTTTTTT; CDR3 protein: CASGTGLQNEKLFF
J gene: TRBJ2-3; D gene: -; clone size: -; V gene: TRBV5-1; CDR3 DNA: TGCGCCAGCAGTTACCGGACGGAGAGCACAGATACGCAGTATTTT; CDR3 protein: CASSYRTESTDTQYF
J gene: TRBJ1-1; D gene: -; clone size: -; V gene: TRBV7-2; CDR3 DNA: TGTGCCAGCAGCTTACACTCTAGGGGGACTGAAGCTTTCTTT; CDR3 protein: CASSLHSRGTEAFF
J gene: TRBJ1-3; D gene: -; clone size: few; V gene: TRBV3-1; CDR3 DNA: TGTGCCAGCAGCCAAAGCGAAGGACGGTACTCTGGAAACACCATATATTTT; CDR3 protein: CASSQSEGRYSGNTIYF
J gene: TRBJ2-3; D gene: TRBD2; clone size: few; V gene: TRBV12-3/TRBV12-4; CDR3 DNA: TGTGCCAGCAGTTTACACGGACTAGCAGATACGCAGTATTTT; CDR3 protein: CASSLHGLADTQYF
J gene: TRBJ2-3; D gene: TRBD2; clone size: -; V gene: TRBV20-1; CDR3 DNA: TGCAGTGCTAGAGATCGGCGGGGGGCCGCAGATACGCAGTATTTT; CDR3 protein: CSARDRRGAADTQYF
J gene: TRBJ2-2; D gene: -; clone size: -; V gene: TRBV28; CDR3 DNA: TGTGCCAGCAGTCCGCCCCGCGGGGAGCTGTTTTTT; CDR3 protein: CASSPPRGELFF
J gene: TRBJ1-1; D gene: -; clone size: few; V gene: TRBV6-5; CDR3 DNA: TGTGCCAGCAGTTACGGGCGGGGGGCAAGTCTTCGGGAAGCTTTCTTT; CDR3 protein: CASSYGRGASLREAFF